The 13 T cell receptor beta chains below come from one sample, sequenced in a study of blood T cell repertoires in COVID-19. TCRdb's table, derived via immunoSEQ multiplex PCR, lists solely in-frame clones and lacks some. The table lists 400,000 to 450,000 clones, approximately 92% of them singletons. Sequencing was carried out using PBMCs or T cells enriched from blood (not recorded which). These receptors all come from a man aged 25 to 40 who had recovered from COVID-19.

V and J are TRBV25-1 and TRBJ1-5; TRBD1 is a possible D gene (5 bases). This CDR3 has 15 residues. Trimming left V 6 bases short and J 0 bases short, with 12 bases between. The germline CDR1 and CDR2 sequences are MGHDK and SYGVNS. CDR3 nucleotides: TGTGCCAGCAGCACCGGGGGGGGTAGCAATCAGCCCCAGCATTTT. Translation gives CASSTGGGSNQPQHF.

The rearrangement joins TRBV28 to TRBJ1-2, with a weak D call TRBD1 (6 bases). In germline, CDR1 is MDHEN, CDR2 SYDVKM. The CDR3 is 14 residues long. Trimming cost V 6 bases and J 5 bases, with 16 bases left between them. The CDR3 here is CASSRGGGPYGYTF. CDR3 DNA sequence: TGTGCCAGCAGCCGAGGCGGGGGGCCGTATGGCTACACCTTC.

The genes are TRBV6-5 and TRBJ1-1; unclear D gene. The germline V gene has CDR1 MNHEY and CDR2 SVGAGI. The CDR3 consists of 14 residues. V lost 7 bases and J 5 bases, leaving 17 bases between the germline ends. The CDR3: CASNWNRDTTEAFF. CDR3 in DNA: TGTGCCAGCAATTGGAACAGAGACACGACTGAAGCTTTCTTT.

The rearrangement links TRBV30 to TRBJ2-1; D uncertain. This CDR3 has 13 amino acids. V was trimmed by 5 bases and J by 6 bases, leaving 14 bases between them. Germline V gene data show CDR1 as GTSNPN and CDR2 as SVGIG (reference sequence). The CDR3 spells CAWGRSAPNEQFF. In DNA form, the CDR3 reads TGTGCCTGGGGTCGGTCCGCCCCCAATGAGCAGTTCTTC. Full variable domain (remainder filled in from reference TRBV30 and TRBJ2-1): SQTIHQWPATLVQPVGSPLSLECTVEGTSNPNLYWYRQAAGRGLQLLFYSVGIGQISSEVPQNLSASRPQDRQFILSSKKLLLSDSGFYLCAWGRSAPNEQFFGPGTRLTVL.

The genes are TRBV27 and TRBJ1-3, with a weak D call TRBD1 (6 bases). The CDR3 has 14 amino acids. The germline gives CDR1 MNHEY, CDR2 SMNVEV (reference sequence). V lost 5 bases to trimming and J lost 4 bases, with 12 bases between them. The CDR3 DNA reads as TGTGCCAGCAGTCCGGGGACACGCGGAAACACCATATATTTT. It is translated as CASSPGTRGNTIYF.

The chain couples TRBV9 to TRBJ1-2; TRBD1 agrees at 9 bases. CDR1 SGDLS and CDR2 YYNGEE come from the germline V gene. J lost 5 bases, V lost 4 bases, and 6 bases had no gene match. This CDR3 comprises 14 residues. The CDR3 sequence: CASSLGTGRYGYTF. CDR3 in DNA: TGTGCCAGCAGCCTTGGGACAGGGCGTTATGGCTACACCTTC.

The V call is TRBV9, the J call TRBJ1-6; 7 nucleotides align to TRBD1. Germline V lookup: CDR1 SGDLS, CDR2 YYNGEE. The CDR3 consists of 17 residues. Unmatched junction bases numbered 15, after V lost 3 bases and J lost 9 bases. The DNA of the CDR3 is TGTGCCAGCAGCGCCCAGATAGGTGGGACAGCCAGTTCACCCCTCCACTTT. It codes for CASSAQIGGTASSPLHF.

This rearrangement joins TRBV7-9 to TRBJ2-5; 8 bases agree with TRBD2. Unmatched junction bases numbered 3, after V lost 2 bases and J lost 4 bases. The CDR3 runs to 14 residues. Germline CDR1 is SEHNR and CDR2 is FQNEAQ (reference sequence). CDR3 nucleotides: TGTGCCAGCAGCTTAAAGCTAGCGGGAGAGACCCAGTACTTC. It is translated as CASSLKLAGETQYF. Looking up the rest from reference TRBV7-9 and TRBJ2-5 gives the full variable domain: DTGVSQNPRHKITKRGQNVTFRCDPISEHNRLYWYRQTLGQGPEFLTYFQNEAQLEKSRLLSDRFSAERPKGSFSTLEIQRTEQGDSAMYLCASSLKLAGETQYFGPGTRLLVL.

The rearrangement joins TRBV19 to TRBJ1-1, with 8 positions matching TRBD1. Trimming at V came to 5 bases and at J to 0 bases, leaving 2 bases not matched to a gene. The germline gives CDR1 LNHDA, CDR2 SQIVND (reference sequence). This CDR3 spans 14 amino acids. The CDR3 DNA reads as TGTGCCAGTAGTCCGGACAGGGTGAACACTGAAGCTTTCTTT. Amino acid sequence: CASSPDRVNTEAFF.

This chain connects TRBV5-5 to TRBJ2-7; possible D gene TRBD2, 5 bases. The V end was cut by 4 bases, the J end by 3 bases, with 17 bases between. This CDR3 is 15 amino acids long. CDR1 is SGHKS, CDR2 YYEKEE, per germline (reference sequence). The CDR3 region has the DNA TGTGCCAGCAGCCGGGGTTGGGGAACACTCTACGAGCAGTACTTC. Its protein is CASSRGWGTLYEQYF.

This chain uses TRBV4-1 with TRBJ1-2; D unclear. The ends were cut back, 1 base at V and 9 bases at J, with 9 bases in the middle. CDR1 is MGHRA, CDR2 YSYEKL, per germline. The CDR3 spans 12 residues. CDR3 sequence reads: CASSQAGVSYTF. CDR3 bases: TGCGCCAGCAGCCAAGCCGGGGTAAGCTACACCTTC.

This clone was picked up many times. This chain connects TRBV19 to TRBJ1-3; unclear D gene. Trimming took 3 bases from V and 1 from J, leaving 7 bases between them. From germline, CDR1 is LNHDA and CDR2 SQIVND (reference sequence). This CDR3 is 14 amino acids long. CDR3 loop: CASSMRGSGNTIYF. The CDR3 DNA follows: TGTGCCAGTAGTATGCGCGGATCTGGAAACACCATATATTTT.

This clone is a singleton in its sample. The rearrangement uses TRBV10-3 and TRBJ2-1, with D possibly matching TRBD2 (5 bases). This CDR3 spans 12 amino acids. V shed 3 bases and J shed 9 bases, with 9 bases lying between them. Germline-derived CDR1 and CDR2 are ENHRY and SYGVKD. Here the CDR3 DNA reads TGTGCCATCAGTGAAGACTACTTTGAGCAGTTCTTC. Translated, it gives CAISEDYFEQFF.